The 2 T cell receptor beta chains reported below all come from one sample, sequenced in a study of CD8+ T cells in alopecia areata. Reverse transcribed after extraction, RNA yielded cDNA as the sequencing template. Profiled with immunoSEQ multiplex PCR; TCRdb holds only in-frame clones, not every one. The sample has about 94,000 clones, 60% to 80% seen once; the top ten hold around 15%. The treatment is: oral pan-JAK inhibitor, 5-10 mg twice daily. The sample was CD8+ T cells sorted from blood, taken at roughly week 45, from a patient treated with tofacitinib. These receptors came from a human donor with alopecia areata.

This clone was seen more than once but under ten times. The rearrangement uses TRBV6-5 and TRBJ1-1; D may be TRBD1 (5 bases). This CDR3 has 14 residues. V was clipped by 6 bases and J by 4 bases, with 15 bases between them. Per the germline V gene, CDR1 is MNHEY and CDR2 is SVGAGI. The DNA for the CDR3 is TGTGCCAGCAGCCCCGGACAAGCCCTCACTGAAGCTTTCTTT. Translating gives CASSPGQALTEAFF.

This clone was counted a few times. The J gene is TRBJ2-3, the V gene TRBV14; no clear D gene. Germline-derived CDR1 and CDR2 are SGHDN and FVKESK. Trimming took 0 bases from V and 4 from J, leaving 8 bases between them. The CDR3 runs to 14 residues. The CDR3 region is CASSQDRLADTQYF. The CDR3 region has the DNA TGTGCCAGCAGCCAAGATCGTCTCGCAGATACGCAGTATTTT.